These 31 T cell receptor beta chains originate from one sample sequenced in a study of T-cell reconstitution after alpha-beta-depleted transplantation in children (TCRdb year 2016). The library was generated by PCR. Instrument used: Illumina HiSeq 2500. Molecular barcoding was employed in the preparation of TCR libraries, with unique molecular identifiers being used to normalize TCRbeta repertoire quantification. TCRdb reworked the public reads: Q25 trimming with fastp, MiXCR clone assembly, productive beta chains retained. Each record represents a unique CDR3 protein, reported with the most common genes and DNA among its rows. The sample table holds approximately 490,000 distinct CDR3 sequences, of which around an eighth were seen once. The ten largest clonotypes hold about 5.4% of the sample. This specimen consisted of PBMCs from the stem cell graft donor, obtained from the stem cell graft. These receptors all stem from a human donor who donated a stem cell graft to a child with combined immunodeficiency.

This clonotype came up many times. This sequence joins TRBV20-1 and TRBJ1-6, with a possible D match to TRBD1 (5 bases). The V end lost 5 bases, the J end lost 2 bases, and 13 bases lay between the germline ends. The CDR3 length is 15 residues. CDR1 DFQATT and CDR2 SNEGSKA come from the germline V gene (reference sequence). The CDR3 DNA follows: TGCAGTGCTTCGGCCGGGACTCCCTATAATTCACCCCTCCACTTT. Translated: CSASAGTPYNSPLHF.

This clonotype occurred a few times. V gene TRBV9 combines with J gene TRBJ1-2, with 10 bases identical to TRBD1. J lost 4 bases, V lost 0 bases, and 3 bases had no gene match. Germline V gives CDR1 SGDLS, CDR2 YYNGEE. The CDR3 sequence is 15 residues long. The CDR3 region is CASSVEGQGSYGYTF. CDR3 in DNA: TGTGCCAGCAGCGTAGAGGGACAGGGGTCCTATGGCTACACCTTC.

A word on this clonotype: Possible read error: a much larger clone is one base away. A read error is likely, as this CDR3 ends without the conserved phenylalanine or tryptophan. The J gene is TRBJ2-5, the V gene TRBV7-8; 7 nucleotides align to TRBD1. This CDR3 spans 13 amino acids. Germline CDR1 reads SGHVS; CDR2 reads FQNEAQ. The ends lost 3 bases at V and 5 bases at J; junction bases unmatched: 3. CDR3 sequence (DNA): TGTGCCAGCAGCTTGACAGGGTGGGAGACCCAGTACTAC. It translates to CASSLTGWETQYY.

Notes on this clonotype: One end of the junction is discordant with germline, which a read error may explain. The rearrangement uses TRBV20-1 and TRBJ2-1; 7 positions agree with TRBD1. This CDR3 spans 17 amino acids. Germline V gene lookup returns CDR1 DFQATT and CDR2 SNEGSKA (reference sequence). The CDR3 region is CCAPDRDSPLIYNEQFF. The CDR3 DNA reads TGCTGTGCGCCCGACCGGGACAGTCCTTTGATCTACAATGAGCAGTTCTTC.

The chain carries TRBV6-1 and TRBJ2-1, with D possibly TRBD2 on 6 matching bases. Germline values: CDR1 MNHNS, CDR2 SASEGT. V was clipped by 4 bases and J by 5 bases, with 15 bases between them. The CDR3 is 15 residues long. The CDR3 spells CASSAGKGGDNEQFF. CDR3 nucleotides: TGTGCCAGCAGTGCCGGTAAGGGCGGGGACAATGAGCAGTTCTTC.

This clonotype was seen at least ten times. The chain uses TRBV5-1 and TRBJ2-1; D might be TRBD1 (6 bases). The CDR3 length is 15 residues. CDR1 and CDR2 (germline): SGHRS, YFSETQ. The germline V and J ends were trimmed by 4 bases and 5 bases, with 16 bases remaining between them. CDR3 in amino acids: CASSERQDGNNEQFF. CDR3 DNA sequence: TGCGCCAGCAGCGAACGACAGGATGGGAACAATGAGCAGTTCTTC.

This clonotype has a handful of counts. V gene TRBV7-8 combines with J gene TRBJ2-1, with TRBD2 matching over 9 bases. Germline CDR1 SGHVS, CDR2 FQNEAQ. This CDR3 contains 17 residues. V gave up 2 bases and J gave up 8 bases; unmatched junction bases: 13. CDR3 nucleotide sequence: TGTGCCAGCAGCTTACTTAGGGCGGGAGGGCCTAGGGATGAGCAGTTCTTC. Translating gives CASSLLRAGGPRDEQFF.

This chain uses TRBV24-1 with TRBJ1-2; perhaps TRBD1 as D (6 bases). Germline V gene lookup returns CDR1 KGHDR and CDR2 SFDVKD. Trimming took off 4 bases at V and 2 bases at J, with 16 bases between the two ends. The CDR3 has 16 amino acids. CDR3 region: CATSDSSPGHNYGYTF. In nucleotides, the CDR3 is TGTGCCACCAGTGACTCTTCTCCGGGACACAACTATGGCTACACCTTC.

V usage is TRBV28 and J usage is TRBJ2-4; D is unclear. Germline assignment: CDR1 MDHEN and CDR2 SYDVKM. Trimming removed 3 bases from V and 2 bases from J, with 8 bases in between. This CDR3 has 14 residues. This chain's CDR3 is CASSLPYSKNIQYF. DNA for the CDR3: TGTGCCAGCAGTTTGCCCTACTCCAAAAACATTCAGTACTTC.

CDR3: CASSSVGNEQFF. Here the CDR3 DNA reads TGTGCCAGCAGTTCCGTCGGGAATGAGCAGTTCTTC. This chain joins TRBV27 and TRBJ2-1; no clear D gene. The CDR3 is 12 residues long. V lost 4 bases and J lost 7, with 8 bases in between. Germline V gene sequence: CDR1 MNHEY, CDR2 SMNVEV (reference sequence).

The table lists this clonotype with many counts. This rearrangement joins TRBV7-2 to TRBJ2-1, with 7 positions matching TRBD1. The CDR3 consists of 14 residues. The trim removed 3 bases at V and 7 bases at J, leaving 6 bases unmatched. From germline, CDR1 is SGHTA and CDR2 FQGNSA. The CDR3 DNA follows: TGTGCCAGCAGCTTCACAGGGGTCGGGAATGAGCAGTTCTTC. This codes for CASSFTGVGNEQFF.

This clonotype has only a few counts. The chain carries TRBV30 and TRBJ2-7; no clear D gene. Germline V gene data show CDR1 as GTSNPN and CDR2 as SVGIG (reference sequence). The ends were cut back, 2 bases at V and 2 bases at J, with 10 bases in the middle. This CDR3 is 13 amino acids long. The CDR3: CAWSTDETYEQYF. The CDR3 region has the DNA TGTGCCTGGAGTACGGACGAAACCTACGAGCAGTACTTC. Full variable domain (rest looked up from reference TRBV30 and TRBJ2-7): SQTIHQWPATLVQPVGSPLSLECTVEGTSNPNLYWYRQAAGRGLQLLFYSVGIGQISSEVPQNLSASRPQDRQFILSSKKLLLSDSGFYLCAWSTDETYEQYFGPGTRLTVT.

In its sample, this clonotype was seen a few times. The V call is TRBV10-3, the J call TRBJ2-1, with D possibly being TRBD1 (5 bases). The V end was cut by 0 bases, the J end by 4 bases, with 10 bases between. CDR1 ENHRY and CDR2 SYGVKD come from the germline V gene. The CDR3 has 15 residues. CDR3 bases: TGTGCCATCAGTGAGTCGGTGCCAGGGTACAATGAGCAGTTCTTC. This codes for CAISESVPGYNEQFF.

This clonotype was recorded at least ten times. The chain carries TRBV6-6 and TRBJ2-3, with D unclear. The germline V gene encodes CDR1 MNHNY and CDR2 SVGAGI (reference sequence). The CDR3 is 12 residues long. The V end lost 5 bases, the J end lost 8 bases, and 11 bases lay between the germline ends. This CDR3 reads CASSNHLFTQYF. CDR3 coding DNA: TGTGCCAGCAGTAACCACCTGTTTACGCAGTATTTT.

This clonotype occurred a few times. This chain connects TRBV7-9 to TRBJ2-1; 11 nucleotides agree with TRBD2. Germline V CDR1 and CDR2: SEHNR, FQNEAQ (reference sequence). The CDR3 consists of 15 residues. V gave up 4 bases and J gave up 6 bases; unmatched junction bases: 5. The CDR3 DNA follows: TGTGCCAGCAGCTCGCTTAGCGGGGGGGCCAATGAGCAGTTCTTC. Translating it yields CASSSLSGGANEQFF.

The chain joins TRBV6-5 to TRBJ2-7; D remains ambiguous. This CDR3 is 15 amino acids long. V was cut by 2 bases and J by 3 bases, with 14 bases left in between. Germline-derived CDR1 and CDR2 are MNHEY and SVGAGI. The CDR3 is CASSYGYLGVYEQYF. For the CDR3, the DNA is TGTGCCAGCAGTTACGGGTACCTGGGCGTCTACGAGCAGTACTTC.

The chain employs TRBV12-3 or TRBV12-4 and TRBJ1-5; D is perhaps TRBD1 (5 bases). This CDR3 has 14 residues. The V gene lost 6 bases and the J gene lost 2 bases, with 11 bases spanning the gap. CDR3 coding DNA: TGTGCCAGCAGACGGGGCGAGGGCAATCAGCCCCAGCATTTT. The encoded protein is CASRRGEGNQPQHF.

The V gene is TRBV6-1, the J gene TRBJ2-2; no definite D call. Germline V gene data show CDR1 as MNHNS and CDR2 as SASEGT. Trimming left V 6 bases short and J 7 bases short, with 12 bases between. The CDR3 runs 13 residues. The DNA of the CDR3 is TGTGCCAGCAGCCCTCGACCCGACGGGGAGCTGTTTTTT. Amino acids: CASSPRPDGELFF.

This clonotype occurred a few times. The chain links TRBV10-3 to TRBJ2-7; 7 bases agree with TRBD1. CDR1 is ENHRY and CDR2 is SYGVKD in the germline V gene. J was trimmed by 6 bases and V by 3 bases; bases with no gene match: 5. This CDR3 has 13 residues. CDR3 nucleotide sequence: TGTGCCATCAGTGACCACGACAGGGCCGAGCAGTACTTC. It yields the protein CAISDHDRAEQYF.

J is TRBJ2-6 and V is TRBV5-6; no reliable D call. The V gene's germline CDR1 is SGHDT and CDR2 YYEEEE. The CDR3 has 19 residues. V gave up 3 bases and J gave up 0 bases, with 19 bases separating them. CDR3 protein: CASSSRLGFLSSGANVLTF. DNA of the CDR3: TGTGCCAGCAGCTCCCGGTTGGGCTTTCTTAGCTCTGGGGCCAACGTCCTGACTTTC.

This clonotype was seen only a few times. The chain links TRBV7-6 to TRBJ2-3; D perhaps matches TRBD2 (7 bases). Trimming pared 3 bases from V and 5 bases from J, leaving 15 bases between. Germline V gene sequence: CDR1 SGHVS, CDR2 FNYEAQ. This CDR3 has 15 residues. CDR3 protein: CASSFSGGARDTQYF. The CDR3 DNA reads TGTGCCAGCAGCTTCAGTGGGGGGGCCCGAGATACGCAGTATTTT.

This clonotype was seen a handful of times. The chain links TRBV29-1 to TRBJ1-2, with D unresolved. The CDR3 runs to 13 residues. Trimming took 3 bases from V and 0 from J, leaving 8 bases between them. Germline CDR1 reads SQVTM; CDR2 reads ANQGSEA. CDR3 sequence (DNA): TGCAGCGTTGAGGCCGGAACTAACTATGGCTACACCTTC. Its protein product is CSVEAGTNYGYTF.

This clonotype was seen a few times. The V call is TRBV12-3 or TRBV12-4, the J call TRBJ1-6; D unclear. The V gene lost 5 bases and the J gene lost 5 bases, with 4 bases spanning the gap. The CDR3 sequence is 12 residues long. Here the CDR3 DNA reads TGTGCCAGCAGTCAAAATAATTCACCCCTCCACTTT. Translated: CASSQNNSPLHF.

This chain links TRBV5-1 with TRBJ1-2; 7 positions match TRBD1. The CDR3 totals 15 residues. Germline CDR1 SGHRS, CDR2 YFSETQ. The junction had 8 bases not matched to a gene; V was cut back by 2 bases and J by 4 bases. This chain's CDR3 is CASSFGQEIFYGYTF. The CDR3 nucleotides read TGCGCCAGCAGCTTCGGACAGGAAATTTTCTATGGCTACACCTTC.

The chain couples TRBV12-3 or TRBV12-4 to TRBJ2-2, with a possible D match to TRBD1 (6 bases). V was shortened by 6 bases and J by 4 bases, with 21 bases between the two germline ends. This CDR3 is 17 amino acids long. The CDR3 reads CASSVPEQGWGTGELFF. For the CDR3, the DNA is TGTGCCAGCAGCGTCCCAGAACAGGGCTGGGGCACCGGGGAGCTGTTTTTT.

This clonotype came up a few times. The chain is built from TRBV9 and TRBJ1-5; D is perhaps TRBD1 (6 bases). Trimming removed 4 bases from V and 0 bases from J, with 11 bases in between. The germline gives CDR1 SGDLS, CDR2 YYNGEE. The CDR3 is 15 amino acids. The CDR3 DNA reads TGTGCCAGCAGCCTACAGGGAGATAGCAATCAGCCCCAGCATTTT. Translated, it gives CASSLQGDSNQPQHF.

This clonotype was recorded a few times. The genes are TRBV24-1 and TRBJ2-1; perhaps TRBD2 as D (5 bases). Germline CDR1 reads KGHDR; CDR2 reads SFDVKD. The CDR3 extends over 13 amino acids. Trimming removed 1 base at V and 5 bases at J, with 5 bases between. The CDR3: CATSDFGDNEQFF. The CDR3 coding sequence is TGTGCCACCAGTGATTTCGGGGACAATGAGCAGTTCTTC.

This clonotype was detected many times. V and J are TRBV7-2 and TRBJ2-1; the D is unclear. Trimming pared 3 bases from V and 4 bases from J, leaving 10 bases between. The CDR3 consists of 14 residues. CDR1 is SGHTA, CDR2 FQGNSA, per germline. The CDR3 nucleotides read TGTGCCAGCAGCTTTGAACCAAGATACAATGAGCAGTTCTTC. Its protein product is CASSFEPRYNEQFF.

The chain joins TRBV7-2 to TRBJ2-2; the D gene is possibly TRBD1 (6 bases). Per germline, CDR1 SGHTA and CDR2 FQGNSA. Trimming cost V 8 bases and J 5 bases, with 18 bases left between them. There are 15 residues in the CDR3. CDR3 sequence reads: CASDQGQSWTGELFF. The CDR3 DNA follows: TGTGCCAGCGACCAGGGGCAGAGTTGGACCGGGGAGCTGTTTTTT.

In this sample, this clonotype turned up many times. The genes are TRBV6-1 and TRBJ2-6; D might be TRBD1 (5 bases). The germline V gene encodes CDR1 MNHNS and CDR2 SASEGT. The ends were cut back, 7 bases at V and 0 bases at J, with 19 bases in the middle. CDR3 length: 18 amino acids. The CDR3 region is CASKSVGREISGANVLTF. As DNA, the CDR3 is TGTGCCAGCAAAAGTGTAGGCAGGGAAATCTCTGGGGCCAACGTCCTGACTTTC.

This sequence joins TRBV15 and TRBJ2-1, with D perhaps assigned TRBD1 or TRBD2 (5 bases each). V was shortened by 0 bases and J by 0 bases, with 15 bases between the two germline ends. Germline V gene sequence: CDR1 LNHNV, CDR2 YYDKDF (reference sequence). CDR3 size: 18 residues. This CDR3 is CATSRDLVGTSSYNEQFF. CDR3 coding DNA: TGTGCCACCAGCAGAGATCTAGTGGGGACGAGCTCCTACAATGAGCAGTTCTTC.